This passage covers 24 T cell receptor beta chains from one sample sequenced in a study of shared clonotypes between healthy human individuals. Data came from immunoSEQ multiplex PCR; TCRdb stores just in-frame clones and leaves some out. The sample has about 600,000 clones, almost 97% seen once. Sequencing input: naive CD4+ T cells sorted from blood. Indicated subset: CD45RA+ positively selected. The receptors stem from a woman in her 30s in good health.

V is TRBV11-1 and J is TRBJ2-5; 7 positions match TRBD1. Unmatched junction bases numbered 3, after V lost 1 base and J lost 4 bases. This CDR3 is built from 14 residues. Germline CDR1 reads SGHAT; CDR2 reads FQDESV (reference sequence). In DNA, the CDR3 is TGTGCCAGCAGCTTAGGAGGGGGCGTAGAGACCCAGTACTTC. Its translation is CASSLGGGVETQYF.

This sequence joins TRBV15 and TRBJ1-1; D is possibly TRBD1 (6 bases). The V and J ends lost 0 bases and 2 bases respectively, with 16 bases between them. The CDR3 sequence is 17 residues long. Germline values: CDR1 LNHNV, CDR2 YYDKDF (reference sequence). The CDR3 sequence is CATSRERPKQGNTEAFF. The CDR3 DNA is TGTGCCACCAGCAGAGAAAGGCCCAAACAGGGAAACACTGAAGCTTTCTTT. Drawing the rest from reference TRBV15 and TRBJ1-1, the complete variable domain is DAMVIQNPRYQVTQFGKPVTLSCSQTLNHNVMYWYQQKSSQAPKLLFHYYDKDFNNEADTPDNFQSRRPNTSFCFLDIRSPGLGDTAMYLCATSRERPKQGNTEAFFGQGTRLTVV.

V and J are TRBV27 and TRBJ2-2; TRBD1 matches 7 bases. V lost 3 bases, J lost 7 bases, and 5 bases stayed unmatched. The CDR3 consists of 14 residues. Germline values: CDR1 MNHEY, CDR2 SMNVEV (reference sequence). The CDR3 nucleotides are TGTGCCAGCAGTTTGTACTACAGGGGCGGGGAGCTGTTTTTT. This encodes CASSLYYRGGELFF.

The chain uses TRBV19 and TRBJ2-3; tentative D call: TRBD2 (5 bases). Germline CDR1 is LNHDA and CDR2 is SQIVND (reference sequence). The V and J ends lost 3 bases and 2 bases respectively, with 18 bases between them. The CDR3 runs 17 residues. CDR3 DNA: TGTGCCAGTAGTATCGGTCCTAGCCGGCTGCTCACAGATACGCAGTATTTT. Translating it yields CASSIGPSRLLTDTQYF.

The chain couples TRBV6-5 to TRBJ1-6; TRBD1 matches at 10 bases. J gave up 11 bases and V 5 bases, and 9 bases lay outside the gene matches. This CDR3 is 15 amino acids long. The germline V gene has CDR1 MNHEY and CDR2 SVGAGI. CDR3 sequence: CASSPQGQGSAPLHF. In DNA form, the CDR3 reads TGTGCCAGCAGTCCTCAGGGACAGGGGAGCGCACCCCTCCACTTT.

This chain uses TRBV11-2 with TRBJ1-1, with a tentative D call TRBD1 (5 bases). Germline V gene lookup returns CDR1 SGHAT and CDR2 FQNNGV. CDR3 length equals 14 residues. Trimming cost V 5 bases and J 10 bases, with 20 bases left between them. Here the CDR3 reads CASSRPNQGRRAFF. The CDR3 DNA is TGTGCCAGCAGCCGGCCCAACCAGGGAAGGCGAGCTTTCTTT. The full variable domain, with the rest looked up from reference TRBV11-2 and TRBJ1-1, is EAGVAQSPRYKIIEKRQSVAFWCNPISGHATLYWYQQILGQGPKLLIQFQNNGVVDDSQLPKDRFSAERLKGVDSTLKIQPAKLEDSAVYLCASSRPNQGRRAFFGQGTRLTVV.

This rearrangement joins TRBV5-1 to TRBJ2-1; unclear D gene. The CDR3 sequence is 13 residues long. Deletions cut 5 bases from V and 6 bases from J, with 12 bases between. The germline V gene encodes CDR1 SGHRS and CDR2 YFSETQ. The CDR3 here is CASRDLLINEQFF. CDR3 nucleotides: TGCGCCAGCAGGGATTTGCTCATCAATGAGCAGTTCTTC.

The chain has TRBV13 and TRBJ1-2; D is perhaps TRBD1 (6 bases). V lost 5 bases and J lost 1, with 14 bases in between. The CDR3 sequence is 15 residues long. Germline CDR1 and CDR2: PRHDT and FYEKMQ (reference sequence). The CDR3 bases are TGTGCCAGCAGCACCCGACAGGACGTTAACTATGGCTACACCTTC. Residues: CASSTRQDVNYGYTF.

V gene TRBV11-3 combines with J gene TRBJ2-5; TRBD1 matches at 7 bases. The germline gives CDR1 SGHNT, CDR2 YENEEA. The CDR3 spans 15 residues. Germline trimming cut 1 base from V and 2 bases from J; bases unmatched to any gene: 4. In DNA, the CDR3 is TGTGCCAGCAGCTTAGGGGGGACAGAGCAAGAGACCCAGTACTTC. This gives the protein CASSLGGTEQETQYF.

The V gene is TRBV18, the J gene TRBJ1-4; TRBD1 aligns across 7 bases. The CDR3 consists of 15 residues. Per the germline V gene, CDR1 is KGHSH and CDR2 is LQKENI. Trimming took 4 bases from V and 5 from J; bases not matched to a gene: 7. CDR3 protein: CASSLTGDKNEKLFF. The CDR3 nucleotides read TGTGCCAGCTCACTCACAGGGGACAAGAATGAAAAACTGTTTTTT.

The chain links TRBV2 to TRBJ2-1; 7 bases line up with TRBD2. J lost 9 bases, V lost 2 bases, and 10 bases had no gene match. CDR3 length: 15 residues. Looked up from germline, CDR1 is SNHLY and CDR2 is FYNNEI. The CDR3 DNA follows: TGTGCCAGCAGTGAACGGGGGAGGGCCAATTTTGAGCAGTTCTTC. Its protein product is CASSERGRANFEQFF.

This clone appeared a single time. V is TRBV27 and J is TRBJ1-5, with D tentatively TRBD1 (5 bases). Germline V gene sequence: CDR1 MNHEY, CDR2 SMNVEV (reference sequence). The CDR3 is 20 residues long. V was clipped by 6 bases and J by 1 base, with 28 bases between them. The CDR3, as DNA: TGTGCCAGCAGCCCAACCGGACGTCACCAGGGTCGGGCGAGCAATCAGCCCCAGCATTTT. Translating it yields CASSPTGRHQGRASNQPQHF.

The chain has TRBV28 and TRBJ1-1, with D uncertain. The V gene's germline CDR1 is MDHEN and CDR2 SYDVKM. Trimming removed 4 bases at V and 1 base at J, with 10 bases between. The CDR3 contains 14 residues. CDR3 bases: TGTGCCAGCAGTTCCCAGGACGGGAACACTGAAGCTTTCTTT. Protein sequence: CASSSQDGNTEAFF.

The J gene is TRBJ2-5, the V gene TRBV6-1, with 9 bases aligning to TRBD2. The CDR3 spans 16 residues. Per germline, CDR1 MNHNS and CDR2 SASEGT. With V trimmed by 2 bases and J by 4 bases, 8 bases remained unmatched. As DNA, the CDR3 is TGTGCCAGCAGTGAACTCGGCGGGAGGGGAGGAGAGACCCAGTACTTC. Translation gives CASSELGGRGGETQYF.

The chain joins TRBV7-9 to TRBJ2-6; 8 positions match TRBD1. The germline gives CDR1 SEHNR, CDR2 FQNEAQ (reference sequence). The CDR3 runs to 16 residues. The V gene end was trimmed by 6 bases and the J gene end by 0 bases; junction bases not matched to a gene: 4. The CDR3 region is CASRRTGYSGANVLTF. CDR3 DNA sequence: TGTGCCAGCAGAAGGACAGGGTACTCTGGGGCCAACGTCCTGACTTTC.

The CDR3 loop reads CASSLLISTEAFF. The CDR3, as DNA: TGTGCCAGCAGTTTATTAATCTCCACTGAAGCTTTCTTT. V is TRBV28 and J is TRBJ1-1; no firm D call. V dropped 1 base and J dropped 4 bases, with 7 bases sitting between them. The CDR3 is 13 residues long. Germline V gene data show CDR1 as MDHEN and CDR2 as SYDVKM. The entire variable domain, with the rest obtained from reference TRBV28 and TRBJ1-1, is as follows: DVKVTQSSRYLVKRTGEKVFLECVQDMDHENMFWYRQDPGLGLRLIYFSYDVKMKEKGDIPEGYSVSREKKERFSLILESASTNQTSMYLCASSLLISTEAFFGQGTRLTVV.

The chain employs TRBV11-2 and TRBJ2-1; 12 bases are shared with TRBD2. Germline V lookup: CDR1 SGHAT, CDR2 FQNNGV. The V gene end was trimmed by 5 bases and the J gene end by 8 bases; junction bases not matched to a gene: 4. The CDR3 consists of 14 residues. The CDR3 here is CASSPTSGSYEQFF. As DNA, the CDR3 is TGTGCCAGCAGCCCGACTAGCGGGAGCTATGAGCAGTTCTTC.

The chain carries TRBV29-1 and TRBJ1-1, with 8 bases matching TRBD1. CDR1 is SQVTM and CDR2 is ANQGSEA in the germline V gene. The CDR3 runs 13 residues. J was trimmed by 11 bases and V by 2 bases; bases with no gene match: 10. In DNA form, the CDR3 reads TGCAGCGTTGAATATGGCAGGGGGCAAGGGGCTTTCTTT. Translated, it gives CSVEYGRGQGAFF.

The V and J genes are TRBV30 and TRBJ2-5; 8 bases line up with TRBD2. J gave up 3 bases and V 2 bases, and 2 bases lay outside the gene matches. This CDR3 is built from 13 residues. In germline, CDR1 is GTSNPN, CDR2 SVGIG (reference sequence). In nucleotides, the CDR3 is TGTGCCTGGAGTACGGGAGGGGAAGAGACCCAGTACTTC. Encoded protein: CAWSTGGEETQYF.

The gene calls are TRBV5-1 and TRBJ2-2; TRBD2 matches at 8 bases. Germline trimming cut 2 bases from V and 1 base from J; bases unmatched to any gene: 4. The CDR3 has 16 residues. In germline, CDR1 is SGHRS, CDR2 YFSETQ. The CDR3 DNA sequence: TGCGCCAGCAGCTTCATGCTAGCGGGGAACACCGGGGAGCTGTTTTTT. Protein product: CASSFMLAGNTGELFF.

The rearrangement joins TRBV19 to TRBJ1-1; D is uncertain. CDR1 LNHDA and CDR2 SQIVND come from the germline V gene (reference sequence). V lost 1 base and J 1 base, leaving 7 bases between the germline ends. The CDR3 extends over 14 amino acids. The CDR3 sequence: CASSIGAENTEAFF. DNA of the CDR3: TGTGCCAGTAGTATAGGGGCGGAGAACACTGAAGCTTTCTTT.

This clone was counted only a few times. The rearrangement uses TRBV6-5 and TRBJ2-7, with 7 bases fitting TRBD1. Germline V CDR1 and CDR2: MNHEY, SVGAGI. V was clipped by 2 bases and J by 6 bases; unmatched bases: 1. The CDR3 sequence is 12 residues long. CDR3 DNA sequence: TGTGCCAGCAGTTACAGACAGGGCGAGCAGTACTTC. As protein: CASSYRQGEQYF.

The chain recombines TRBV29-1 with TRBJ2-7; possible D gene TRBD1, 6 bases. Trimming removed 6 bases from V and 6 bases from J, with 15 bases in between. CDR1 is SQVTM, CDR2 ANQGSEA, per germline. The CDR3 has 12 residues. Written as DNA, the CDR3 is TGCAGCGTGGTGACAGGTTCAGGCGAGCAGTACTTC. Its protein product is CSVVTGSGEQYF.

The rearrangement links TRBV4-2 to TRBJ2-7; 9 nucleotides line up with TRBD2. The germline gives CDR1 LGHNA, CDR2 YNFKEQ. This CDR3 region has 14 residues. The J segment lost 6 bases and the V segment lost 0 bases, leaving 3 bases of the junction unmatched. This CDR3 reads CASSQEGLASEQYF. CDR3 DNA sequence: TGTGCCAGCAGCCAAGAGGGACTAGCTAGCGAGCAGTACTTC.